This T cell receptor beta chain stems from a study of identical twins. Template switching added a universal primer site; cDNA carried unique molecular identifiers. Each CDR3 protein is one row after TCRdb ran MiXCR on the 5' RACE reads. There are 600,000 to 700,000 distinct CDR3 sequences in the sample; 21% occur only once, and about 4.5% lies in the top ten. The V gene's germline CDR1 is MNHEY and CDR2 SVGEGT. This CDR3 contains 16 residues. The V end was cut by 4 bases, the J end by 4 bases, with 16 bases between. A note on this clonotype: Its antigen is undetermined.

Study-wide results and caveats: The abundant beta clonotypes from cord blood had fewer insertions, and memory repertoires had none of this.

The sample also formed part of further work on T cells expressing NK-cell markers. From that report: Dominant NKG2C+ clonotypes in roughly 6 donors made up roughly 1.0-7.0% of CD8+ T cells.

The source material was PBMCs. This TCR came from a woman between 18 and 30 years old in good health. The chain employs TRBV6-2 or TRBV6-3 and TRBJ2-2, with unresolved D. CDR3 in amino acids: CASSSGAGRTTGELFF. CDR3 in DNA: TGTGCCAGCAGTTCCGGCGCCGGACGGACCACCGGGGAGCTGTTTTTT.